The source of this T cell receptor beta chain is a study of cytomegalovirus exposure and HLA in healthy donors (dated by TCRdb to the late 2010s). Regarding the study in general: According to an earlier analysis of 587 of the donors, about 190 million T cells yielded over 100 million unique TCR beta sequences and 250 to 350 Gb of sequence data. Class I and class II HLA loci were covered by the typing at four-digit resolution. The later analysis used no new phenotypic data to find candidate immune exposures, relying instead on TCR beta sequences and their occurrence across donors. The study aimed to test whether signatures of past pathogen exposure could be identified by cataloging public T cell receptors. Every repertoire in the discovery cohort had been generated on one and the same sequencing platform. Roughly five DR-DQ haplotypes were treated as single units for association and clustering because of strong linkage in the cohort. In a later analysis, previously published TCR beta repertoires from 500 to 750 donors were re-analyzed and high-resolution HLA genotyping was added so that TCR occurrence patterns could be studied. Among the roughly 400 genotyped donors, roughly 80% belonged to the genetic ancestry cluster associated with self-reported Caucasian donors. An earlier analysis of 587 of the donors applied high-throughput TCR beta sequencing to assess whether each TCR beta V gene segment acted as functional or pseudogenic. Typing coverage varied by locus: roughly 620-640 donors for A, B, C, DRB1 and DQB1; more than 500 for DQA1; about 600 for DPA1; 450 to 480 for DPB1. To predict cytomegalovirus infection status, the study brought together high-throughput TCR immunosequencing, statistical association of individual TCRs with disease status, and machine learning. A later genetic analysis took genome-wide SNP genotypes for about three fifths of the roughly 700 donors and used that subset as a discovery cohort. The study profiled the T cell repertoires of about 640 subjects by immunosequencing and related them to cytomegalovirus serostatus. A separate validation cohort of about 110 different subjects was used in addition to the roughly 670-subject first cohort. Across approximately 420 genotyped donors of the cohort, an average of approximately 200,000 unique TCR beta nucleotide sequences per donor were sequenced, and 15% to 20% of those sequences were non-productive. Donor age, sex, ethnicity and CMV serostatus were compiled alongside the repertoire data. An early release that covered roughly 600 HLA-typed donors contained approximately 300 gigabases of sequencing data and tens of millions of unique TCR sequences. What the study reported, not specific to this receptor: V-gene and J-gene trimming of TCR beta chains was associated with a missense DCLRE1C variant in a later genetic analysis, and the association was replicated in an independent cohort. The study gave a list of under 200 TCR beta chains associated with cytomegalovirus. Several of the top co-occurrence clusters appeared to be linked to parvovirus B19, influenza, CMV and Epstein-Barr virus, according to a later analysis. A further reported finding was that TCR beta sequences accurately predicted the HLA-A and HLA-B alleles for most subjects in the first cohort. A few of the identified cytomegalovirus-associated TCR beta chains were confirmed in vitro to be specific for cytomegalovirus antigens. Because HLA typing was unavailable for some donors at each locus, only the typed subset was used in association tests. When HLA alleles, especially DR and DQ, strongly co-occurred, TCR associations were difficult to assign to individual alleles. Because the 87-base-pair reads could not distinguish some IMGT-functional V segments, including TRBV6-2 and TRBV6-3, those segments were excluded. Compared with the roughly 670-donor mean, donors in an Asian-associated ancestry cluster had fewer N-insertions in productive TCRs, according to a later genetic analysis. Presence/absence analyses assumed roughly uniform sequencing depth across donors, an assumption that may not hold. Specific HLA alleles were associated with roughly 16,000 TCR beta sequences at a false discovery rate of 0.05 in a later analysis. Because counts were too low, more than 15 rarely observed V segments, including chromosome 9 orphons, were left out of the earlier analysis of some 640 of the donors. This cohort had only TCR beta chains sequenced, and the lack of alpha or paired-chain data limited which features could be detected. A group of highly shared sequence variants was considered likely to be a technical artifact of the sequencing pipeline. Broadly in line with IMGT annotations, most TCR beta V segments showed up in productive rearrangements about 87% or about 30% of the time in an earlier analysis of approximately 640 of the donors. Cytomegalovirus status was reported to be diagnosed by the classifier with high specificity and sensitivity in both the original and validation cohorts. Linkage disequilibrium might explain the correlated functional status among segregating V segments, but an unknown experimental factor could not be excluded. For the cohort, immune exposure information was limited to CMV serostatus. The authors suggested that the approach could potentially be extended to other disease states and immunological phenotypes. While some public TCRs were present in many individuals, most TCR sequences turned up only very rarely across donors. Most CMV-associated TCR beta chains appeared to be HLA-restricted in a later analysis, and the HLA associations seemed to be driven largely by CMV exposure. In a later analysis, the rate of TCR association differed among HLA loci, with DRB1 alleles having the most associated TCRs and HLA-C alleles having the fewest. In a later analysis, HLA-associated TCR beta chains showed more clonal expansion and lower generation probabilities than non-associated chains that were equally common.

In total, around 600 healthy bone marrow donors made up the cohort. At the time of sampling, every cohort member was nominally healthy, though immune exposures that went unrecorded were likely present. The donor was CMV seropositive and was included in the group of approximately 310 seropositive cohort members. Each donor provided a peripheral blood sample, and peripheral blood mononuclear cells were used for TCR beta sequencing. Genomic DNA extraction from the blood cell samples was performed with the Qiagen DNeasy Blood Extraction Kit. The method was the immunoSEQ multiplex PCR assay. For the multiplex PCR, a mixture combining 60 forward primers for TCR Vbeta segments and 13 reverse primers for TCR Jbeta segments was used. Amplification of the CDR3 region of rearranged TCR beta genes was performed with a multiplex PCR assay on genomic DNA. Amplified TCR beta libraries were sequenced as 87-base-pair reads on the Illumina HiSeq System. The paper's processing steps were these. A later analysis tallied tens of millions of unique TCR beta chains across the 550 to 850 repertoires, and approximately 11 million of those chains were shared by two or more donors. Raw reads were error-corrected and collapsed into unique sequences by a nearest-neighbor algorithm in which closely related sequences were merged to remove PCR and sequencing errors. V, D and J gene segments were assigned by aligning CDR3 sequences to IMGT reference sequences. For a sequence to be retained, at least a six-nucleotide match to both a V gene segment and a J gene segment was required. A rearrangement was called productive if the CDR3 had no stop codons and remained in frame with V and J, and every other rearrangement was called non-productive. Following IMGT convention, CDR3 was defined as the stretch from the second conserved V-encoded cysteine up to the conserved J-encoded phenylalanine. In an earlier analysis of roughly 610 of the donors, sequences lacking an unambiguous match to a single V gene segment were excluded. In an earlier analysis of approximately 610 of the donors, V segments were called functional above 56.7% productive rearrangements and were called segregating when the between-donor standard deviation exceeded 5%. A statistical classification framework was built to diagnose cytomegalovirus status from the catalog of TCR beta chain sequences. A later analysis assigned V and J genes by comparing TCR nucleotide sequences with IMGT/GENE-DB human TR gene sequences. Using the TCRdist pipeline, a later analysis assigned CDR3 sequences along with most-parsimonious VDJ recombination scenarios. In a later analysis, every TCR beta chain was defined by the combination of its CDR3 amino acid sequence and its V-gene family, and reads without a unique V-gene family were dropped. To address suspected cross-contamination and a sequencing artifact, a later analysis removed approximately 600 highly shared, low-generation-probability nucleotide sequences. For each public chain, a later analysis derived a clonal expansion index from normalized ranks of inferred template counts within each repertoire. Generation probabilities in a later analysis came from a VDJ recombination model fitted to out-of-frame rearrangements, and those results were checked against IGoR. In a later analysis, TCR-TCR, TCR-HLA and TCR-CMV co-occurrence was scored with hypergeometric tests, and a repertoire-size bias correction was applied to TCR pairs. A later analysis estimated false discovery rates by permuting HLA or CMV assignments 20 times. In a later analysis, co-occurring TCRs were grouped with DBSCAN, and TCRdist sequence similarity was added when clustering was performed within HLA-allele-positive subsets. Repertoires with fewer than 30,000 or more than 120,000 public chains were left out of co-occurrence clustering, as were four to six repertoires with anomalous nucleotide sharing. Sourced from immuneACCESS, this table was stored by TCRdb with only in-frame sequences that have V and J called. A share of the clones is absent; for the studies checked, an unresolved V gene accounts for under half, and the remainder has no known explanation. D and trimming come from the DNA, and the V and J calls and clone size come from that table. The sample profile shows over 80,000 clones; roughly 63% of them were found once. The biggest ten clones account for about 5.5% of the sample.

From the cysteine up to the phenylalanine, the CDR3 has a length of 15 residues. Just the 45-base CDR3 DNA is kept, in frame starting at base 1. CDR1 SGHTA and CDR2 FQGTGA are derived from the germline V gene. The junction shows trimming of 3 bases on V and 3 bases on J, and the gene matches do not reach 0 bases of it. As concerns this clone: No cognate antigen has been identified for it. Nothing much larger sits one base from this clone, and base qualities are not available.

The chain is made from TRBV7-3 and TRBJ2-1; 12 bases in the middle match TRBD2. The source is a boy younger than 18 in good health and CMV-seropositive. Sequencing was performed on PBMCs. The CDR3 reads CASSLTSGGYNEQFF. The sequenced DNA: TGTGCCAGCAGCTTGACTAGCGGGGGCTACAATGAGCAGTTCTTC.